This is a list of T cell receptor beta chains from one sample in a study of cytomegalovirus exposure and HLA in healthy donors. The protocol was immunoSEQ multiplex PCR, while the TCRdb copy is restricted to in-frame clones and leaves out a portion. The sample contains 250,000 or so clones, around 91% of which appear only once. The material sequenced was PBMCs. These receptors all come from a woman aged 18-29 years in good health and CMV-seronegative. Both conserved end residues are part of each CDR3. The order of the fields is CDR3 protein, CDR3 DNA, V gene, J gene, D gene, clone size. The D gene is left open where the match is weak. Clone size is shown for a subset of rows, as once, few, many or a class of expanded clone.

CASRKGQGNYGYTF	TGTGCCAGCAGAAAAGGACAGGGAAACTATGGCTACACCTTC	TRBV5-4	TRBJ1-2	TRBD1	NA
CASSLARVLTDTQYF	TGTGCCAGCAGCTTAGCGCGGGTACTCACAGATACGCAGTATTTT	TRBV7-9	TRBJ2-3	NA	NA
CASSPPPGQYQETQYF	TGTGCCAGCTCACCACCCCCGGGACAGTACCAAGAGACCCAGTACTTC	TRBV18	TRBJ2-5	TRBD1	NA
CASSLAQGVGTEAFF	TGTGCCAGCAGCTTAGCGCAGGGGGTAGGGACTGAAGCTTTCTTT	TRBV7-8	TRBJ1-1	TRBD1	NA
CAWSFKAKGYTF	TGTGCCTGGAGTTTCAAAGCTAAAGGCTACACCTTC	TRBV30	TRBJ1-2	NA	NA
CASSSTSGAHNEQFF	TGCGCCAGCAGCTCAACTAGCGGGGCCCACAATGAGCAGTTCTTC	TRBV5-1	TRBJ2-1	TRBD2	NA
CASSPYRDSDTQQYF	TGTGCCAGTAGTCCCTACCGGGACAGTGATACCCAGCAGTACTTC	TRBV19	TRBJ2-7	TRBD1	NA
CASSLGTGGNEQFF	TGTGCCAGCAGTTTGGGGACAGGGGGCAATGAGCAGTTCTTC	TRBV27	TRBJ2-1	TRBD1	NA
CASSESEGGQLPPLHF	TGTGCCAGCAGTGAATCTGAAGGGGGCCAACTACCGCCCCTCCACTTT	TRBV6-1	TRBJ1-6	TRBD1	NA
CASSIGRGQDNEQFF	TGTGCCAGTAGTATAGGAAGGGGGCAGGACAATGAGCAGTTCTTC	TRBV19	TRBJ2-1	TRBD1	NA
CASSSTASGGPYEQYF	TGTGCCAGCAGTTCAACCGCTAGCGGGGGGCCCTACGAGCAGTACTTC	TRBV28	TRBJ2-7	TRBD2	NA
CATSRDAGYYGYTF	TGTGCCACCAGCAGAGACGCGGGCTACTATGGCTACACCTTC	TRBV15	TRBJ1-2	NA	few
CASSQDGVGGEQYF	TGCGCCAGCAGCCAAGACGGGGTCGGGGGGGAGCAGTACTTC	TRBV4-3	TRBJ2-7	TRBD2	NA
CASTRDRGNLNTEAFF	TGTGCCAGCACCAGGGACAGGGGGAACTTGAACACTGAAGCTTTCTTT	TRBV28	TRBJ1-1	TRBD1	few
CASSHRDHGGDQPQHF	TGTGCCAGCAGCCATCGGGACCATGGGGGGGATCAGCCCCAGCATTTT	TRBV14	TRBJ1-5	NA	NA
CASSYSGTDLRQALGLYEQYF	TGTGCCAGCAGTTATTCCGGAACCGACCTAAGACAGGCCCTTGGCCTCTACGAGCAGTACTTC	TRBV6-9	TRBJ2-7	NA	NA